Listed below are T cell receptor beta chains from one sample, sequenced in a study of blood T cell repertoires in COVID-19. Only in-frame clones appear in the TCRdb table, and some are missing; sequencing was by immunoSEQ multiplex PCR. The profile shows fewer than 350,000 clones, less than 90% of them singletons. Material: peripheral blood. These receptors were obtained from a woman aged 25 to 39 with COVID-19, enrolled during active disease. Both conserved end residues are part of each CDR3. The D gene is left open where the match is weak.

TRBV7-9	-	TRBJ1-2	CARRPPEGQHYGYTF
TRBV5-1	TRBD2	TRBJ2-7	CASSLGFDSGVGQYF
TRBV11-2	TRBD2	TRBJ2-3	CASSSTGGKTDTQYF
TRBV15	TRBD2	TRBJ2-2	CATSRLAGSNTGELFF
TRBV4-2	TRBD2	TRBJ2-1	CASSQARVAGDKQFF
TRBV3-1/TRBV3-2	TRBD2	TRBJ2-5	CASSPHGTSGDLGWETQYF
TRBV3-1/TRBV3-2	-	TRBJ2-3	CASSQEVMSEEVSSTDTQYF
TRBV5-1	-	TRBJ2-5	CASSLGGGETQYF
TRBV5-5	-	TRBJ2-7	CASSFSGVSYEQYF
TRBV5-8	-	TRBJ1-2	CASSLDGYTF
TRBV7-8	TRBD1	TRBJ1-2	CASSPRDRANYGYTF
TRBV15	-	TRBJ2-2	CATAGWDSSGELFF
TRBV4-2	-	TRBJ2-1	CASSQGPGKDEQFF
TRBV11-3	TRBD1	TRBJ2-1	CASSPNRGHLSYNEQFF
TRBV7-2	-	TRBJ2-7	CASSLTPSTSYEQYF
TRBV6-5	TRBD2	TRBJ2-7	CASSSPGTSNWYEQYF
TRBV28	TRBD2	TRBJ2-7	CASSIWGTTQYF
TRBV7-2	-	TRBJ1-5	CASSLVGGANQPQHF
TRBV5-4	TRBD2	TRBJ2-5	CASSLPSGGLYQETQYF
TRBV6-5	-	TRBJ2-7	CASPFGYEQYF
TRBV5-1	TRBD1	TRBJ1-1	CASSAGQGVGTEAFF
TRBV27	TRBD1	TRBJ2-7	CASSYGTGGFEQYF
TRBV7-6	-	TRBJ1-1	CASSSPGGETEAFF
TRBV15	-	TRBJ1-2	CATSRPQGNGYTF
TRBV5-6	TRBD2	TRBJ2-1	CASSIGGYNEQFF
TRBV7-8	TRBD1	TRBJ2-3	CASSFFAARQGSTDTQYF
TRBV11-2	TRBD1	TRBJ1-5	CASSFDRDQPQHF
TRBV5-5	TRBD2	TRBJ2-5	CASSSTSGGKETQYF
TRBV13	-	TRBJ1-6	CASSLSGDNSPLHF
TRBV28	-	TRBJ1-2	CASSSVQRQSNYGYTF